The 31 T cell receptor beta chains in this list originate from one sample, sequenced in a study of blood T cell repertoires in COVID-19. The data were produced by immunoSEQ multiplex PCR, yet TCRdb's version contains in-frame clones alone and is incomplete. The sample yields 200,000 to 250,000 clones, approximately 80% seen once. What was sequenced was peripheral blood. These TCRs come from a woman older than 75 with COVID-19, enrolled during active disease.

The chain has TRBV19 and TRBJ1-1, with TRBD1 as a possible D gene (6 bases). The V end was cut by 4 bases, the J end by 10 bases, with 19 bases between. Germline-derived CDR1 and CDR2 are LNHDA and SQIVND (reference sequence). This CDR3 has 14 amino acids. The CDR3 region is CASSRVTGLLGAFF. The DNA of the CDR3 is TGTGCCAGTAGTAGAGTGACAGGTCTCTTGGGAGCTTTCTTT.

The chain recombines TRBV11-2 with TRBJ1-6; D perhaps matches TRBD1 (5 bases). The CDR3 runs to 15 residues. V was shortened by 2 bases and J by 7 bases, with 12 bases between the two germline ends. Germline lookup yields CDR1 SGHAT and CDR2 FQNNGV. The CDR3 sequence is CASSLNGQTNSPLHF. The CDR3 DNA reads as TGTGCCAGCAGCTTAAATGGACAAACAAATTCACCCCTCCACTTT.

The chain has TRBV6-4 and TRBJ2-3; 11 bases are shared with TRBD2. Germline-derived CDR1 and CDR2 are MRHNA and SNTAGT. Trimming at V came to 8 bases and at J to 3 bases, leaving 16 bases not matched to a gene. The CDR3 totals 18 residues. The CDR3 sequence: CASGEGLAVSPDTDTQYF. CDR3 coding DNA: TGTGCCAGCGGAGAGGGACTAGCGGTTTCCCCGGATACAGATACGCAGTATTTT.

This sequence joins TRBV15 and TRBJ1-4; D uncertain. Germline lookup yields CDR1 LNHNV and CDR2 YYDKDF (reference sequence). V gave up 3 bases and J gave up 5 bases, with 7 bases separating them. The CDR3 runs 13 residues. The CDR3 DNA is TGTGCCACCAGCAGGGAGATGAATGAAAAACTGTTTTTT. Encoded protein: CATSREMNEKLFF.

The J gene is TRBJ2-3, the V gene TRBV7-2, with 15 bases aligning to TRBD2. V lost 5 bases to trimming and J lost 5 bases; unmatched junction nucleotides: 8. Germline lookup yields CDR1 SGHTA and CDR2 FQGNSA. This CDR3 spans 17 amino acids. CDR3 region: CASSPPGLAGGVDTQYF. The CDR3 nucleotides read TGTGCCAGCAGCCCCCCCGGACTAGCGGGGGGGGTAGATACGCAGTATTTT.

The chain is built from TRBV19 and TRBJ2-4; 7 nucleotides align to TRBD2. The CDR3 runs to 20 residues. Losses at the gene ends were 5 bases for V and 7 bases for J; bases not matched to a gene: 26. Germline CDR1 and CDR2: LNHDA and SQIVND (reference sequence). The CDR3 coding sequence is TGTGCCAGTAGTTCGGGACCCGCCGGAATTATTGGAAAGGGAGGGAACATTCAGTACTTC. As protein: CASSSGPAGIIGKGGNIQYF.

About this clone itself: Other DNA sequences in this sample translate to the same CDR3. V is TRBV7-3 and J is TRBJ2-3; 9 nucleotides align to TRBD2. V was clipped by 6 bases and J by 3 bases; unmatched bases: 4. This CDR3 region has 14 residues. Germline V gene data show CDR1 as SGHTA and CDR2 as FQGTGA. The CDR3 protein is CASSFSGGTDTQYF. The DNA of the CDR3 is TGTGCCAGCAGTTTTAGCGGGGGAACAGATACGCAGTATTTT.

Details on this clone: This CDR3 is also generated by other DNA sequences in the sample. The V and J genes are TRBV6-5 and TRBJ2-7, with 8 bases that match TRBD1. The CDR3 is made up of 14 amino acids. The germline V gene has CDR1 MNHEY and CDR2 SVGAGI. The V and J ends lost 4 bases and 2 bases, in that order; junction bases with no gene match: 4. This CDR3 reads CASSSRQGPYEQYF. The CDR3, as DNA: TGTGCCAGCAGTTCCCGACAGGGGCCCTACGAGCAGTACTTC.

The gene calls are TRBV10-3 and TRBJ2-2; tentative D call: TRBD1 (6 bases). CDR1 and CDR2 from the germline V gene are ENHRY and SYGVKD. This CDR3 spans 13 amino acids. V was trimmed by 6 bases and J by 3 bases, leaving 8 bases between them. Here the CDR3 DNA reads TGTGCCATCAGGAACAGGGACACCGGGGAGCTGTTTTTT. Residues: CAIRNRDTGELFF.

The chain is built from TRBV28 and TRBJ1-2; D is possibly TRBD1 (5 bases). Trimming took off 4 bases at V and 3 bases at J, with 12 bases between the two ends. This CDR3 comprises 14 residues. Germline values: CDR1 MDHEN, CDR2 SYDVKM. The CDR3: CASSYQGWDYGYTF. CDR3 coding DNA: TGTGCCAGCAGTTACCAGGGATGGGACTATGGCTACACCTTC.

The chain has TRBV4-1 and TRBJ1-5, with a tentative D call TRBD1 (6 bases). Looked up from germline, CDR1 is MGHRA and CDR2 is YSYEKL. V was shortened by 6 bases and J by 2 bases, with 14 bases between the two germline ends. This CDR3 has 15 amino acids. The CDR3 loop reads CASSPTGQGNQPQHF. In nucleotides, the CDR3 is TGCGCCAGCAGTCCCACAGGGCAGGGCAATCAGCCCCAGCATTTT.

V and J are TRBV7-2 and TRBJ2-5, with 11 nucleotides matching TRBD2. The CDR3 is made up of 15 amino acids. The V gene's germline CDR1 is SGHTA and CDR2 FQGNSA. Here the CDR3 DNA reads TGTGCATCTCGGGGACTAGCGGTTGGGGGAGAGACCCAGTACTTC. Its protein is CASRGLAVGGETQYF.

This rearrangement joins TRBV19 to TRBJ2-3, with 8 bases that match TRBD2. V shed 1 base and J 6 bases; nucleotides not matched to a gene: 6. The germline V gene encodes CDR1 LNHDA and CDR2 SQIVND (reference sequence). The CDR3 contains 15 residues. DNA of the CDR3: TGTGCCAGTAGTATAGCGGCGGGGGGCATTGATACGCAGTATTTT. This encodes CASSIAAGGIDTQYF.

This clone has a single count. V gene TRBV19 combines with J gene TRBJ2-2; D is possibly TRBD1 (6 bases). V was shortened by 8 bases and J by 5 bases, with 18 bases between the two germline ends. Germline values: CDR1 LNHDA, CDR2 SQIVND (reference sequence). The CDR3 extends over 15 amino acids. The CDR3 coding sequence is TGTGCCAGTCTTCCGGGACACTTGACAACCGGGGAGCTGTTTTTT. Translating it yields CASLPGHLTTGELFF. The complete variable domain, with remaining parts taken from reference TRBV19 and TRBJ2-2, reads DGGITQSPKYLFRKEGQNVTLSCEQNLNHDAMYWYRQDPGQGLRLIYYSQIVNDFQKGDIAEGYSVSREKKESFPLTVTSAQKNPTAFYLCASLPGHLTTGELFFGEGSRLTVL.

This chain links TRBV18 with TRBJ1-1, with a weak D call TRBD1 (5 bases). CDR1 and CDR2 (germline): KGHSH, LQKENI. The CDR3 sequence is 15 residues long. V lost 2 bases and J 2 bases, leaving 12 bases between the germline ends. CDR3 bases: TGTGCCAGCTCACCAGGGGCAGGAGCTAACACTGAAGCTTTCTTT. Amino acids: CASSPGAGANTEAFF.

The chain is built from TRBV7-9 and TRBJ1-4, with D unresolved. The CDR3 runs to 14 residues. V was pared by 1 base and J by 2 bases, with 5 bases between. Germline assignment: CDR1 SEHNR and CDR2 FQNEAQ (reference sequence). The CDR3 coding sequence is TGTGCCAGCAGCTTAGAACAGACTAATGAAAAACTGTTTTTT. Amino acids: CASSLEQTNEKLFF.

The chain couples TRBV6-4 to TRBJ2-3; 8 bases match TRBD2. V was pared by 4 bases and J by 6 bases, with 6 bases of the junction left unmatched. The CDR3 totals 14 residues. Germline lookup yields CDR1 MRHNA and CDR2 SNTAGT. This chain's CDR3 is CASSVGGGRDTQYF. The CDR3 bases are TGTGCCAGCAGTGTCGGGGGGGGCCGGGATACGCAGTATTTT.

The V and J genes are TRBV6-5 and TRBJ2-3, with D possibly TRBD2 on 5 matching bases. The CDR3 extends over 13 amino acids. CDR1 MNHEY and CDR2 SVGAGI come from the germline V gene. V was shortened by 7 bases and J by 3 bases, with 11 bases between the two germline ends. CDR3 sequence (DNA): TGTGCCAGCATGGAGCGGACGACAGATACGCAGTATTTT. This gives the protein CASMERTTDTQYF.

The chain recombines TRBV29-1 with TRBJ1-2, with D possibly matching TRBD1 (5 bases). Germline lookup yields CDR1 SQVTM and CDR2 ANQGSEA. V was shortened by 4 bases and J by 1 base, with 10 bases between the two germline ends. The CDR3 length is 13 residues. The CDR3, as DNA: TGCAGCGTTGGGGTGACAGTTAACTATGGCTACACCTTC. It translates to CSVGVTVNYGYTF.

The chain joins TRBV5-1 to TRBJ1-2; D might be TRBD1 (5 bases). The CDR3 contains 15 residues. Trimming cost V 0 bases and J 0 bases, with 9 bases left between them. The germline V gene has CDR1 SGHRS and CDR2 YFSETQ. CDR3 in amino acids: CASSLDRLTNYGYTF. The CDR3 region has the DNA TGCGCCAGCAGCTTGGACAGGCTGACTAACTATGGCTACACCTTC.

This clone was seen once. The V gene is TRBV10-3, the J gene TRBJ2-1; the match to TRBD2 covers 7 bases. The CDR3 contains 18 residues. The germline CDR1 and CDR2 sequences are ENHRY and SYGVKD. Trimming cost V 4 bases and J 0 bases; bases outside gene matches: 12. DNA for the CDR3: TGTGCCATCAGTGGGTCGGAGGGAGGGAAAAGCTCCTACAATGAGCAGTTCTTC. Translated, it gives CAISGSEGGKSSYNEQFF.

The rearrangement links TRBV28 to TRBJ1-5, with 9 bases lining up with TRBD1. CDR1 is MDHEN and CDR2 is SYDVKM in the germline V gene. The CDR3 contains 19 residues. V gave up 2 bases and J gave up 2 bases; unmatched junction bases: 13. CDR3 DNA sequence: TGTGCCAGCAGTTTACGGGACAGGGCGGGTCTACCGGGCAATCAGCCCCAGCATTTT. Protein: CASSLRDRAGLPGNQPQHF. Based on the CDR3 plus reference TRBV28 and TRBJ1-5, the full variable domain is DVKVTQSSRYLVKRTGEKVFLECVQDMDHENMFWYRQDPGLGLRLIYFSYDVKMKEKGDIPEGYSVSREKKERFSLILESASTNQTSMYLCASSLRDRAGLPGNQPQHFGDGTRLSIL.

This clone turned up a few times. This sequence joins TRBV27 and TRBJ1-1; perhaps TRBD1 as D (5 bases). The germline V and J ends were trimmed by 2 bases and 8 bases, with 12 bases remaining between them. The CDR3 length is 13 residues. The germline gives CDR1 MNHEY, CDR2 SMNVEV (reference sequence). CDR3 residues: CASSLEAGLEAFF. DNA of the CDR3: TGTGCCAGCAGTTTAGAGGCAGGGCTGGAAGCTTTCTTT.

This clone was seen a handful of times. This chain connects TRBV6-5 to TRBJ1-5; no clear D gene. The CDR3 is 14 amino acids. Trimming left V 5 bases short and J 4 bases short, with 12 bases between. In germline, CDR1 is MNHEY, CDR2 SVGAGI. The CDR3 bases are TGTGCCAGCAGTCTCAACAGTAAAAATCAGCCCCAGCATTTT. Protein: CASSLNSKNQPQHF.

The V gene is TRBV18, the J gene TRBJ1-1; D unresolved. This CDR3 comprises 13 residues. V lost 6 bases, J lost 4 bases, and 12 bases lay in between. Germline loops: CDR1 KGHSH, CDR2 LQKENI. This CDR3 reads CASSPEGSTEAFF. The CDR3 bases are TGTGCCAGCTCCCCCGAAGGGAGCACTGAAGCTTTCTTT.

The rearrangement uses TRBV30 and TRBJ2-1; 7 positions match TRBD2. This CDR3 contains 14 residues. V dropped 0 bases and J dropped 9; count of bases not matched to a gene: 8. CDR1 is GTSNPN and CDR2 is SVGIG in the germline V gene (reference sequence). The CDR3 nucleotides are TGTGCCTGGAGTGTATTACTAGCGAGCGGTGAGCAGTTCTTC. Its translation is CAWSVLLASGEQFF.

V usage is TRBV30 and J usage is TRBJ1-5; D is unclear. CDR1 is GTSNPN, CDR2 SVGIG, per germline (reference sequence). Deletions cut 2 bases from V and 0 bases from J, with 5 bases between. The CDR3 loop spans 13 amino acids. The CDR3 here is CAWSSGSNQPQHF. Written as DNA, the CDR3 is TGTGCCTGGAGTTCGGGTAGCAATCAGCCCCAGCATTTT.

This chain uses TRBV29-1 with TRBJ1-1, with TRBD1 matching over 11 bases. With 2 bases clipped from V and 12 bases from J, the junction kept 5 bases outside the gene matches. Germline CDR1 reads SQVTM; CDR2 reads ANQGSEA. This CDR3 has 12 amino acids. The CDR3 coding sequence is TGCAGCGTTGAACCCGGGACAGGGGGAACTTTCTTT. Translation: CSVEPGTGGTFF.

This chain joins TRBV7-8 and TRBJ1-6; 7 bases are shared with TRBD1. The CDR3 length is 15 residues. From germline, CDR1 is SGHVS and CDR2 FQNEAQ. V lost 5 bases and J lost 7; bases outside the gene matches: 8. The CDR3 DNA is TGTGCCAGCAGCCCTTTCGCAGGGGGAAATTCACCCCTCCACTTT. Translating it yields CASSPFAGGNSPLHF.

The V gene is TRBV25-1, the J gene TRBJ2-2; D remains ambiguous. CDR3 length: 15 residues. Germline CDR1 is MGHDK and CDR2 is SYGVNS. V was trimmed by 2 bases and J by 5 bases, leaving 12 bases between them. DNA of the CDR3: TGTGCCAGCAGTGAAGGGCAGTCATTTACCGGGGAGCTGTTTTTT. Protein: CASSEGQSFTGELFF.

This rearrangement joins TRBV6-5 to TRBJ1-3; 7 bases are shared with TRBD1. Germline V gene data show CDR1 as MNHEY and CDR2 as SVGAGI. The CDR3 runs 15 residues. With 6 bases clipped from V and 4 bases from J, the junction kept 9 bases outside the gene matches. The chain's CDR3 is CASRKETGSGNTIYF. CDR3 coding DNA: TGTGCCAGCAGAAAAGAGACAGGGAGCGGAAACACCATATATTTT.